What follows are 26 T cell receptor beta chains derived from one specimen sequenced in a study of T cell changes during pregnancy in multiple sclerosis. The assay was immunoSEQ multiplex PCR, and TCRdb's table has in-frame clones only and misses some. The top ten clones hold 3.2% of a sample with tens of thousands of clones, approximately 94% of them seen once. The starting material was CD8+ T cells from peripheral blood mononuclear cells, obtained in the second trimester of pregnancy. These receptors were obtained from a female donor with multiple sclerosis, enrolled in a pregnancy study.

This clone appeared once. The chain has TRBV5-4 and TRBJ1-2; D not resolved. This CDR3 has 14 amino acids. Germline CDR1 is SGHNT and CDR2 is YYREEE (reference sequence). Trimming cost V 3 bases and J 8 bases, with 17 bases left between them. CDR3: CASSSPPGSGGYTF. CDR3 nucleotides: TGTGCCAGCAGCTCCCCACCGGGATCTGGGGGCTACACCTTC.

The gene calls are TRBV29-1 and TRBJ1-1; D unresolved. Trimming shortened V by 4 bases and J by 6 bases, and 6 bases separated the two germline ends. Germline-derived CDR1 and CDR2 are SQVTM and ANQGSEA. The CDR3 runs 10 residues. The chain's CDR3 is CSVVTPEAFF. The DNA of the CDR3 is TGCAGCGTTGTTACACCTGAAGCTTTCTTT.

As concerns this clone: The sample contains more than one DNA sequence encoding this CDR3. This chain joins TRBV2 and TRBJ2-5, with 8 nucleotides matching TRBD1. The ends lost 4 bases at V and 5 bases at J; junction bases unmatched: 3. The CDR3 contains 13 residues. CDR1 is SNHLY, CDR2 FYNNEI, per germline. The CDR3 loop reads CASSVDRDETQYF. CDR3 bases: TGTGCCAGCAGTGTGGACAGGGATGAGACCCAGTACTTC.

The rearrangement links TRBV11-2 to TRBJ1-1; D is unresolved. Trimming took 3 bases from V and 7 from J, leaving 9 bases between them. The CDR3 is 12 amino acids. Looked up from germline, CDR1 is SGHAT and CDR2 is FQNNGV. CDR3 sequence (DNA): TGTGCCAGCAGCTTCTTACAAAATGAAGCTTTCTTT. Its translation is CASSFLQNEAFF.

This clone has only one observation. V is TRBV7-9 and J is TRBJ1-2, with 11 bases lining up with TRBD1. This CDR3 region has 18 residues. The ends lost 2 bases at V and 4 bases at J; junction bases unmatched: 12. Per germline, CDR1 SEHNR and CDR2 FQNEAQ (reference sequence). The DNA of the CDR3 is TGTGCCAGCAGCTTACCCGCCGGGACAGGGGGTAGAGCCTATGGCTACACCTTC. As protein: CASSLPAGTGGRAYGYTF.

The chain combines TRBV27 with TRBJ2-1; TRBD1 aligns across 8 bases. This CDR3 spans 14 amino acids. From germline, CDR1 is MNHEY and CDR2 SMNVEV (reference sequence). Unmatched junction bases numbered 1, after V lost 4 bases and J lost 2 bases. The CDR3 nucleotides read TGTGCCAGCAGTTCAGGGGGCGCCTACAATGAGCAGTTCTTC. It codes for CASSSGGAYNEQFF.

V usage is TRBV5-4 and J usage is TRBJ1-1; tentatively, D is TRBD1 (6 bases). Trimming removed 4 bases at V and 6 bases at J, with 13 bases between. Germline V gene data show CDR1 as SGHNT and CDR2 as YYREEE (reference sequence). The CDR3 loop spans 13 amino acids. Here the CDR3 reads CASSPTGTSEAFF. The CDR3 coding sequence is TGTGCCAGCAGCCCTACAGGGACATCTGAAGCTTTCTTT.

The J gene is TRBJ1-1, the V gene TRBV5-1, with D uncertain. Germline V CDR1 and CDR2: SGHRS, YFSETQ. The length of the CDR3 is 12 residues. V was cut by 2 bases and J by 1 base, with 3 bases left in between. The CDR3 DNA reads TGCGCCAGCAGCTTAGCGAACACTGAAGCTTTCTTT. This sequence encodes CASSLANTEAFF. Complete variable domain (other parts from reference TRBV5-1 and TRBJ1-1): KAGVTQTPRYLIKTRGQQVTLSCSPISGHRSVSWYQQTPGQGLQFLFEYFSETQRNKGNFPGRFSGRQFSNSRSEMNVSTLELGDSALYLCASSLANTEAFFGQGTRLTVV.

This sequence joins TRBV4-1 and TRBJ2-7; 8 bases agree with TRBD1. This CDR3 has 16 residues. Germline CDR1 is MGHRA and CDR2 is YSYEKL. V lost 0 bases and J lost 5; bases outside the gene matches: 9. DNA of the CDR3: TGCGCCAGCAGCCAAGATAGGAGGGCAGGGGGCCACGAGCAGTACTTC. Translating it yields CASSQDRRAGGHEQYF.

The chain has TRBV27 and TRBJ2-7; D perhaps matches TRBD2 (6 bases). The V gene's germline CDR1 is MNHEY and CDR2 SMNVEV (reference sequence). Deletions cut 7 bases from V and 3 bases from J, with 16 bases between. The CDR3 has 14 residues. The CDR3 DNA sequence: TGTGCCAGCAAAGCCGGAGCGGGCCACTACGAGCAGTACTTC. Translated, it gives CASKAGAGHYEQYF.

The V and J genes are TRBV29-1 and TRBJ2-2; 9 bases fit TRBD2. In germline, CDR1 is SQVTM, CDR2 ANQGSEA. The junction had 2 bases not matched to a gene; V was cut back by 7 bases and J by 2 bases. This CDR3 is built from 13 residues. Here the CDR3 DNA reads TGCAGCGCTAGCGGGACCAACACCGGGGAGCTGTTTTTT. As protein: CSASGTNTGELFF.

The chain recombines TRBV6-5 with TRBJ2-2, with no clear D. Germline V lookup: CDR1 MNHEY, CDR2 SVGAGI. The germline V and J ends were trimmed by 7 bases and 4 bases, with 7 bases remaining between them. The CDR3 spans 12 residues. The CDR3 protein is CASNRGTGELFF. CDR3 nucleotide sequence: TGTGCCAGCAACCGAGGCACCGGGGAGCTGTTTTTT.

The genes are TRBV14 and TRBJ2-1, with no clear D. V gave up 4 bases and J gave up 0 bases, with 4 bases separating them. The CDR3 has 13 amino acids. Germline V gene lookup returns CDR1 SGHDN and CDR2 FVKESK. The CDR3 spells CASSRGSYNEQFF. The CDR3 nucleotides read TGTGCCAGCAGCCGAGGCTCCTACAATGAGCAGTTCTTC. The full variable domain, with the rest looked up from reference TRBV14 and TRBJ2-1, is EAGVTQFPSHSVIEKGQTVTLRCDPISGHDNLYWYRRVMGKEIKFLLHFVKESKQDESGMPNNRFLAERTGGTYSTLKVQPAELEDSGVYFCASSRGSYNEQFFGPGTRLTVL.

The gene calls are TRBV5-1 and TRBJ2-3, with D perhaps TRBD1 (6 bases). The length of the CDR3 is 15 residues. The germline V and J ends were trimmed by 2 bases and 0 bases, with 10 bases remaining between them. Per the germline V gene, CDR1 is SGHRS and CDR2 is YFSETQ. CDR3 nucleotides: TGCGCCAGCAGCTTCGGGACAACTAGCACAGATACGCAGTATTTT. Encoded protein: CASSFGTTSTDTQYF.

This chain connects TRBV30 to TRBJ2-1, with 7 bases aligning to TRBD2. Germline values: CDR1 GTSNPN, CDR2 SVGIG (reference sequence). J gave up 4 bases and V 6 bases, and 9 bases lay outside the gene matches. The CDR3 sequence is 14 residues long. The CDR3 loop reads CACVGLADYNEQFF. The CDR3 region has the DNA TGTGCCTGTGTTGGTCTAGCGGATTACAATGAGCAGTTCTTC.

The chain carries TRBV19 and TRBJ2-7; 12 bases fit TRBD2. V lost 6 bases and J lost 2; bases outside the gene matches: 5. This CDR3 has 15 amino acids. Germline CDR1 and CDR2: LNHDA and SQIVND (reference sequence). The CDR3 protein is CASRVTSGGTYEQYF. The CDR3 region has the DNA TGTGCCAGTAGGGTGACTAGCGGGGGTACCTACGAGCAGTACTTC.

This clone was counted once. The CDR3 bases are TGCGCCAGCAGCTTGGCCGCCGGAGGAGTCACTGAAGCTTTCTTT. It encodes CASSLAAGGVTEAFF. The rearrangement joins TRBV5-1 to TRBJ1-1; D not resolved. The CDR3 consists of 15 residues. V was shortened by 0 bases and J by 4 bases, with 13 bases between the two germline ends. The germline V gene has CDR1 SGHRS and CDR2 YFSETQ.

This chain connects TRBV28 to TRBJ1-1; D is undetermined. Germline CDR1 is MDHEN and CDR2 is SYDVKM. V was trimmed by 4 bases and J by 0 bases, leaving 9 bases between them. The CDR3 extends over 14 amino acids. DNA of the CDR3: TGTGCCAGCAGTTGGACGGGAATGAACACTGAAGCTTTCTTT. Translated, it gives CASSWTGMNTEAFF.

The chain combines TRBV5-1 with TRBJ2-7, with 9 bases aligning to TRBD2. V gave up 6 bases and J gave up 2 bases; unmatched junction bases: 6. CDR1 is SGHRS, CDR2 YFSETQ, per germline. The CDR3 sequence is 14 residues long. The CDR3 spells CASTLAGVTYEQYF. Written as DNA, the CDR3 is TGCGCCAGCACGTTAGCGGGAGTAACCTACGAGCAGTACTTC.

This sequence joins TRBV9 and TRBJ2-1; TRBD2 aligns across 7 bases. V was pared by 4 bases and J by 7 bases, with 14 bases of the junction left unmatched. CDR1 is SGDLS, CDR2 YYNGEE, per germline. The CDR3 totals 16 residues. The CDR3 sequence is CASSPSYWGGQNEQFF. CDR3 coding DNA: TGTGCCAGCAGCCCCTCCTATTGGGGAGGGCAGAATGAGCAGTTCTTC.

The chain joins TRBV27 to TRBJ2-7, with no clear D. Trimming took 3 bases from V and 4 from J, leaving 4 bases between them. CDR1 and CDR2 (germline): MNHEY, SMNVEV (reference sequence). The CDR3 is 11 residues long. CDR3 in DNA: TGTGCCAGCAGTTTCGGGTACGAGCAGTACTTC. This encodes CASSFGYEQYF.

Comment on this clone: The junction departs from the called germline gene at one end, perhaps through a read error. The chain couples TRBV29-1 to TRBJ1-1; 7 positions match TRBD1. The CDR3 is 13 residues long. CDR1 and CDR2 from the germline V gene are SQVTM and ANQGSEA. CDR3 in DNA: TGCAGCGTGGAAGGGGGCGGGAACACTGAAGCTTTCTTT. This translates into CSVEGGGNTEAFF.

A single count supports this clone. V is TRBV6-1 and J is TRBJ1-5; TRBD1 is a possible D gene (5 bases). Germline V gives CDR1 MNHNS, CDR2 SASEGT. The CDR3 covers 14 residues. The V end was cut by 8 bases, the J end by 4 bases, with 15 bases between. Written as DNA, the CDR3 is TGTGCCAGCTACCGTGGGAGGGGTAATCAGCCCCAGCATTTT. Its protein is CASYRGRGNQPQHF.

This rearrangement joins TRBV4-1 to TRBJ2-7, with TRBD1 matching 8 bases. The CDR3 sequence is 14 residues long. Germline-derived CDR1 and CDR2 are MGHRA and YSYEKL. V lost 4 bases to trimming and J lost 4 bases; unmatched junction nucleotides: 6. The CDR3 here is CASSPQGARYEQYF. CDR3 nucleotide sequence: TGCGCCAGCAGCCCTCAGGGGGCGCGATACGAGCAGTACTTC.

The rearrangement links TRBV2 to TRBJ2-5; D is possibly TRBD2 (6 bases). This CDR3 is 17 amino acids long. Germline V lookup: CDR1 SNHLY, CDR2 FYNNEI. Trimming stripped 6 bases from V and 0 bases from J, with 20 bases between. Written as DNA, the CDR3 is TGTGCCAGCAGACCGCCCAGGGACTTCCAGTACCAAGAGACCCAGTACTTC. Protein sequence: CASRPPRDFQYQETQYF.

The rearrangement links TRBV28 to TRBJ1-1; D is unclear. The V gene lost 6 bases and the J gene lost 3 bases, with 2 bases spanning the gap. The CDR3 covers 10 residues. Looked up from germline, CDR1 is MDHEN and CDR2 is SYDVKM. In DNA, the CDR3 is TGTGCCAGCAGCTACACTGAAGCTTTCTTT. Translation: CASSYTEAFF.